Each of the 17 T cell receptor beta chains below was sequenced from the same sample in a study of blood T cell repertoires in COVID-19. The method was immunoSEQ multiplex PCR; TCRdb's version includes in-frame clones alone and lacks a portion of them. The sample lists 200,000 to 300,000 clones, roughly 89% occurring once. Sequenced input: PBMCs or T cells enriched from blood (not recorded which). These receptors all stem from a woman aged 25 to 45 with acute COVID-19.

With regard to this clone: Distinct nucleotide sequences in the sample also encode this CDR3. This rearrangement joins TRBV6-5 to TRBJ1-1; 7 bases line up with TRBD1. J gave up 1 base and V 2 bases, and 1 base lay outside the gene matches. CDR1 is MNHEY and CDR2 is SVGAGI in the germline V gene. There are 14 residues in the CDR3. CDR3 coding DNA: TGTGCCAGCAGTTACCGACAGGGGAACACTGAAGCTTTCTTT. Its protein product is CASSYRQGNTEAFF.

The rearrangement uses TRBV27 and TRBJ2-7, with D possibly matching TRBD1 (6 bases). This CDR3 spans 16 amino acids. Germline V gene data show CDR1 as MNHEY and CDR2 as SMNVEV (reference sequence). With 0 bases removed from V and 7 bases from J, the gap between germline ends came to 19 bases. The CDR3: CASSLSIRSAGEEQYF. CDR3 bases: TGTGCCAGCAGTTTATCCATCCGCTCCGCAGGGGAAGAGCAGTACTTC.

V and J are TRBV7-9 and TRBJ1-2; a weak D match, TRBD1 (5 bases). Germline assignment: CDR1 SEHNR and CDR2 FQNEAQ (reference sequence). This CDR3 spans 15 amino acids. V lost 3 bases, J lost 4 bases, and 15 bases lay in between. CDR3 residues: CASSFGPAGPYGYTF. CDR3 DNA: TGTGCCAGCAGCTTCGGTCCTGCAGGGCCCTATGGCTACACCTTC.

This chain links TRBV5-8 with TRBJ2-1, with D tentatively TRBD2 (6 bases). V lost 2 bases to trimming and J lost 0 bases, with 6 bases between them. In germline, CDR1 is SGHTS, CDR2 YDEGEE. The CDR3 covers 14 residues. Here the CDR3 reads CASSFGGSYNEQFF. The CDR3 DNA is TGTGCCAGCAGCTTCGGGGGCTCCTACAATGAGCAGTTCTTC.

This clone showed up just once. The chain has TRBV3-1 (or the pseudogene TRBV3-2) and TRBJ1-1, with unresolved D. V was cut by 4 bases and J by 10 bases, with 13 bases left in between. Germline loops: CDR1 LGHDT, CDR2 YNNKEL (reference sequence). The CDR3 is 12 residues long. CDR3 DNA sequence: TGTGCCAGCAGCCCTCGAGGGAGTCGAGCTTTCTTT. Translated, it gives CASSPRGSRAFF.

V usage is TRBV2 and J usage is TRBJ1-4, with D perhaps matching TRBD1 (6 bases). CDR1 is SNHLY, CDR2 FYNNEI, per germline. This CDR3 has 15 residues. V lost 3 bases and J 4 bases, leaving 12 bases between the germline ends. Written as DNA, the CDR3 is TGTGCCAGCAGTGACCGGACAGAGAATAATGAAAAACTGTTTTTT. Its protein is CASSDRTENNEKLFF. Looking up the rest from reference TRBV2 and TRBJ1-4 gives the full variable domain: EPEVTQTPSHQVTQMGQEVILRCVPISNHLYFYWYRQILGQKVEFLVSFYNNEISEKSEIFDDQFSVERPDGSNFTLKIRSTKLEDSAMYFCASSDRTENNEKLFFGSGTQLSVL.

The chain carries TRBV4-2 and TRBJ2-2; D is perhaps TRBD1 (5 bases). V lost 0 bases and J 6 bases, leaving 8 bases between the germline ends. The germline gives CDR1 LGHNA, CDR2 YNFKEQ. There are 14 residues in the CDR3. Written as DNA, the CDR3 is TGTGCCAGCAGCCAAGAAAGGACATCCGGGGAGCTGTTTTTT. Residues: CASSQERTSGELFF.

The chain couples TRBV5-1 to TRBJ2-7; maybe TRBD1 (6 bases). The V gene lost 2 bases and the J gene lost 3 bases, with 15 bases spanning the gap. This CDR3 is built from 15 residues. Germline V CDR1 and CDR2: SGHRS, YFSETQ. The CDR3 here is CASSLGLGRGYEQYF. In nucleotides, the CDR3 is TGCGCCAGCAGCTTAGGCCTGGGCAGGGGCTACGAGCAGTACTTC.

In its sample, this clone was seen once. This chain uses TRBV3-1 (or the pseudogene TRBV3-2) with TRBJ2-3; D is uncertain. Trimming removed 4 bases from V and 6 bases from J, with 23 bases in between. Germline CDR1 LGHDT, CDR2 YNNKEL (reference sequence). The length of the CDR3 is 17 residues. Written as DNA, the CDR3 is TGTGCCAGCAGCCCCCCCGCCACGAACTACCCCCGTGATACGCAGTATTTT. It codes for CASSPPATNYPRDTQYF.

The gene calls are TRBV5-1 and TRBJ1-1; a possible D gene is TRBD1 (6 bases). The V and J ends lost 5 bases and 5 bases respectively, with 10 bases between them. Germline assignment: CDR1 SGHRS and CDR2 YFSETQ. The CDR3 contains 12 residues. In nucleotides, the CDR3 is TGCGCCAGCAGTGAAAGGGGGACTGAAGCTTTCTTT. Encoded protein: CASSERGTEAFF. The full variable domain, with the rest looked up from reference TRBV5-1 and TRBJ1-1, is KAGVTQTPRYLIKTRGQQVTLSCSPISGHRSVSWYQQTPGQGLQFLFEYFSETQRNKGNFPGRFSGRQFSNSRSEMNVSTLELGDSALYLCASSERGTEAFFGQGTRLTVV.

The rearrangement uses TRBV30 and TRBJ1-4, with D unresolved. V dropped 0 bases and J dropped 10 bases, with 15 bases sitting between them. Germline CDR1 is GTSNPN and CDR2 is SVGIG (reference sequence). The CDR3 runs 14 residues. CDR3 in amino acids: CAWSVRERSGKLFF. The CDR3 coding sequence is TGTGCCTGGAGTGTGAGGGAAAGGAGCGGAAAACTGTTTTTT. The entire variable domain, with the rest obtained from reference TRBV30 and TRBJ1-4, is as follows: SQTIHQWPATLVQPVGSPLSLECTVEGTSNPNLYWYRQAAGRGLQLLFYSVGIGQISSEVPQNLSASRPQDRQFILSSKKLLLSDSGFYLCAWSVRERSGKLFFGSGTQLSVL.

This clone appeared a few times. V and J are TRBV27 and TRBJ1-5, with 8 bases that match TRBD1. The CDR3 is made up of 14 amino acids. Germline CDR1 MNHEY, CDR2 SMNVEV (reference sequence). J gave up 3 bases and V 4 bases, and 2 bases lay outside the gene matches. DNA of the CDR3: TGTGCCAGCAGTTCAGGGGGCTACAATCAGCCCCAGCATTTT. Translated, it gives CASSSGGYNQPQHF.

CDR3 sequence: CASREGSQETQYF. In DNA form, the CDR3 reads TGTGCCAGCAGGGAGGGTAGCCAAGAGACCCAGTACTTC. The chain links TRBV2 to TRBJ2-5, with a tentative D call TRBD2 (6 bases). With 6 bases removed from V and 1 base from J, the gap between germline ends came to 9 bases. Germline assignment: CDR1 SNHLY and CDR2 FYNNEI. The CDR3 spans 13 residues.

DNA of the CDR3: TGCAGTGTCACGGACAGCTATGGCTACACCTTC. Protein product: CSVTDSYGYTF. The V and J genes are TRBV20-1 and TRBJ1-2, with D perhaps TRBD1 (6 bases). V was clipped by 7 bases and J by 4 bases, with 10 bases between them. Germline CDR1 and CDR2: DFQATT and SNEGSKA (reference sequence). The CDR3 totals 11 residues.

The rearrangement links TRBV28 to TRBJ1-1, with D tentatively TRBD1 (6 bases). Germline V gene lookup returns CDR1 MDHEN and CDR2 SYDVKM. The V end lost 5 bases, the J end lost 7 bases, and 14 bases lay between the germline ends. The CDR3 is 13 amino acids. CDR3 sequence reads: CASSTRQVREAFF. As DNA, the CDR3 is TGTGCCAGCAGTACCCGACAGGTCCGTGAAGCTTTCTTT.

The CDR3 here is CASKRGTGDYNSPLHF. The CDR3 DNA reads TGTGCCAGCAAAAGAGGGACAGGTGACTATAATTCACCCCTCCACTTT. This chain joins TRBV18 and TRBJ1-6; 8 nucleotides match TRBD1. With V trimmed by 8 bases and J by 3 bases, 9 bases remained unmatched. In germline, CDR1 is KGHSH, CDR2 LQKENI. The CDR3 has 16 amino acids. Complete variable domain (other parts from reference TRBV18 and TRBJ1-6): NAGVMQNPRHLVRRRGQEARLRCSPMKGHSHVYWYRQLPEEGLKFMVYLQKENIIDESGMPKERFSAEFPKEGPSILRIQQVVRGDSAAYFCASKRGTGDYNSPLHFGNGTRLTVT.

This clone appeared a single time. The chain links TRBV3-1 (or the pseudogene TRBV3-2) to TRBJ1-2; D is ambiguous. CDR1 and CDR2 (germline): LGHDT, YNNKEL (reference sequence). V gave up 0 bases and J gave up 5 bases, with 4 bases separating them. This CDR3 has 12 amino acids. CDR3 coding DNA: TGTGCCAGCAGCCAAGAGAGATATGGCTACACCTTC. Translated, it gives CASSQERYGYTF.